The 7 T cell receptor beta chains reported below all come from one sample, sequenced in a study of blood T cell repertoires in COVID-19. Produced via immunoSEQ multiplex PCR; TCRdb's table is partial and in-frame only. The sample has approximately 170,000 clones; less than 85% are singletons. The sequencing input was PBMCs or T cells enriched from blood (not recorded which). The receptors were gathered from a man aged 50 or older who had recovered from COVID-19.

This rearrangement joins TRBV20-1 to TRBJ1-5; D not certain. In germline, CDR1 is DFQATT, CDR2 SNEGSKA (reference sequence). This CDR3 has 14 amino acids. V was pared by 3 bases and J by 2 bases, with 11 bases between. CDR3 protein: CSASEGSGNQPQHF. CDR3 DNA sequence: TGCAGTGCTAGTGAGGGCTCGGGCAATCAGCCCCAGCATTTT.

V gene TRBV18 combines with J gene TRBJ1-5; TRBD1 matches at 11 bases. The V gene's germline CDR1 is KGHSH and CDR2 LQKENI. The CDR3 has 15 residues. Trimming at V came to 6 bases and at J to 9 bases, leaving 10 bases not matched to a gene. The CDR3 nucleotides read TGTGCCAGCTCCGCCGGGACAGGGGGGGATCGGCCCCAGCATTTT. It codes for CASSAGTGGDRPQHF.

J is TRBJ1-2 and V is TRBV21-1. TRBV21-1 is shown as a pseudogene. There are 12 residues in the CDR3. CDR3 in DNA: TGTGCCAGCAGCAATAGATTGGATGGCTACACCTTC. This sequence encodes CASSNRLDGYTF.

The rearrangement links TRBV18 to TRBJ1-3; TRBD1 matches 8 bases. CDR1 is KGHSH, CDR2 LQKENI, per germline. The CDR3 runs to 15 residues. Unmatched junction bases numbered 5, after V lost 5 bases and J lost 2 bases. CDR3 region: CASSFQGAPGNTIYF. The DNA of the CDR3 is TGTGCCAGCTCATTCCAGGGGGCGCCTGGAAACACCATATATTTT.

The chain uses TRBV3-1 (or the pseudogene TRBV3-2) and TRBJ2-7; 9 bases map to TRBD1. This CDR3 is built from 15 residues. J was trimmed by 7 bases and V by 3 bases; bases with no gene match: 10. Germline CDR1 is LGHDT and CDR2 is YNNKEL (reference sequence). CDR3 region: CASSHHRGRAGEQYF. The CDR3 region has the DNA TGTGCCAGCAGCCACCACAGGGGGCGGGCGGGGGAGCAGTACTTC.

The V gene is TRBV7-9, the J gene TRBJ1-4; D not resolved. The CDR3 contains 12 residues. Looked up from germline, CDR1 is SEHNR and CDR2 is FQNEAQ (reference sequence). The V and J ends lost 1 base and 7 bases respectively, with 4 bases between them. Here the CDR3 reads CASSLGVEKLFF. CDR3 DNA: TGTGCCAGCAGCTTAGGAGTTGAAAAACTGTTTTTT.

The chain recombines TRBV19 with TRBJ1-1; D unclear. CDR1 is LNHDA, CDR2 SQIVND, per germline (reference sequence). Trimming pared 7 bases from V and 5 bases from J, leaving 20 bases between. This CDR3 is 15 amino acids long. CDR3 loop: CASMVLGHRGTEAFF. The DNA for the CDR3 is TGTGCCAGTATGGTGTTGGGCCACCGAGGGACTGAAGCTTTCTTT.